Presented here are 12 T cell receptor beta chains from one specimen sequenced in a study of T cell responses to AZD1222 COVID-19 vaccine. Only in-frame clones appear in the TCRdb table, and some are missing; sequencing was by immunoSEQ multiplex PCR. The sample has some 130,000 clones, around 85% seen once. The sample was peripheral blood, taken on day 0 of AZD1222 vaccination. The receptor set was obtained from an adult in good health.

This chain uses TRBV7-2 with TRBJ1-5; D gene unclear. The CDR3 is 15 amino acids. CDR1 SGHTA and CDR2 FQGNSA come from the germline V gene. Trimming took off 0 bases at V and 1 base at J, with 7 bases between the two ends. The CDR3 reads CASSLAGVSNQPQHF. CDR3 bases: TGTGCCAGCAGCTTAGCTGGGGTAAGCAATCAGCCCCAGCATTTT.

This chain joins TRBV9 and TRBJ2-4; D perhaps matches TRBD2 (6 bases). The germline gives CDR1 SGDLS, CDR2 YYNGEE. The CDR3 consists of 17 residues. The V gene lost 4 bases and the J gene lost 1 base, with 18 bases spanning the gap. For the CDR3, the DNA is TGTGCCAGCAGCCCTTCCGGGGGACTCCGGGCCAAAAACATTCAGTACTTC. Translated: CASSPSGGLRAKNIQYF.

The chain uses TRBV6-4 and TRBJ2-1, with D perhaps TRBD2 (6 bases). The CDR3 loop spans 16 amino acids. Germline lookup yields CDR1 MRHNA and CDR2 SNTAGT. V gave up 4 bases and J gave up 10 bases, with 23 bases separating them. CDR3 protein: CASSAAGTLPAREQFF. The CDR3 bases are TGTGCCAGCAGTGCTGCCGGGACTCTGCCCGCCCGCGAGCAGTTCTTC.

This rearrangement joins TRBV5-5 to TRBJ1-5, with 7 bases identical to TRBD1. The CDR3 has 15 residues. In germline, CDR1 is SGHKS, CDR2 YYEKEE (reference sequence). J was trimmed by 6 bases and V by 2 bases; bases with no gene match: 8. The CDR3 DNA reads TGTGCCAGCAGCTTCCAGACAGGGCCGTCTCAGCCCCAGCATTTT. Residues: CASSFQTGPSQPQHF.

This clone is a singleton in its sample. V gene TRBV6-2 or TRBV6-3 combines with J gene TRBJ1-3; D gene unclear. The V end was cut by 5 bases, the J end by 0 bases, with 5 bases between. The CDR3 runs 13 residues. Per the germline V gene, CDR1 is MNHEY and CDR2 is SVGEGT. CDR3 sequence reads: CASSRLSGNTIYF. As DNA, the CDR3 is TGTGCCAGCAGTCGGCTCTCTGGAAACACCATATATTTT.

The CDR3 reads CASSEAGQETQYF. The DNA of the CDR3 is TGTGCCAGCTCCGAAGCGGGCCAAGAGACCCAGTACTTC. The chain employs TRBV7-9 and TRBJ2-5; possibly TRBD2 for D (6 bases). The CDR3 has 13 amino acids. Germline V gene lookup returns CDR1 SEHNR and CDR2 FQNEAQ (reference sequence). Trimming cost V 8 bases and J 1 base, with 11 bases left between them.

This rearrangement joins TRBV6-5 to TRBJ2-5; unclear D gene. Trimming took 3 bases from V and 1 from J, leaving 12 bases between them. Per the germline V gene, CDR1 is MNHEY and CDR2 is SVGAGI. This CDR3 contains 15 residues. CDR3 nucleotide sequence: TGTGCCAGCAGTTATCATCCTCGACTCCAAGAGACCCAGTACTTC. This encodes CASSYHPRLQETQYF.

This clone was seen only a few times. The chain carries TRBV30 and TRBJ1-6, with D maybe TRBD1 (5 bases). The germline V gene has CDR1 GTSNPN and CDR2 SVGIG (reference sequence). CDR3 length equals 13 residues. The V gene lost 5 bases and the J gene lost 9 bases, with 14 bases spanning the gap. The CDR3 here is CAWAGTRSSPLHF. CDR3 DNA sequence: TGTGCCTGGGCGGGGACGAGGAGTTCACCCCTCCACTTT.

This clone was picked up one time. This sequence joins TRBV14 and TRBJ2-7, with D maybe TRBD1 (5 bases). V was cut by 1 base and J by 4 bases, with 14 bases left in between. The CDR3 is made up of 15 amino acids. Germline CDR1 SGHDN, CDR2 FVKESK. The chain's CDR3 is CASSQVAGLGYEQYF. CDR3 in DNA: TGTGCCAGCAGCCAAGTCGCAGGGTTGGGGTACGAGCAGTACTTC. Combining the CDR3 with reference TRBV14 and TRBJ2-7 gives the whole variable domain EAGVTQFPSHSVIEKGQTVTLRCDPISGHDNLYWYRRVMGKEIKFLLHFVKESKQDESGMPNNRFLAERTGGTYSTLKVQPAELEDSGVYFCASSQVAGLGYEQYFGPGTRLTVT.

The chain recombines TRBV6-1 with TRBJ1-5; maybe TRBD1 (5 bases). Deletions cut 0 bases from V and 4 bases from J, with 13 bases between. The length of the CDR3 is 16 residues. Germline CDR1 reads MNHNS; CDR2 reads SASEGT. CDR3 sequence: CASSEAGHEGNQPQHF. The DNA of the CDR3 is TGTGCCAGCAGTGAAGCCGGACACGAAGGGAATCAGCCCCAGCATTTT.

CDR3: CASSRTVINEKLFF. In DNA form, the CDR3 reads TGTGCCAGCAGCCGGACAGTTATAAATGAAAAACTGTTTTTT. The chain has TRBV6-5 and TRBJ1-4, with D possibly matching TRBD1 (6 bases). V lost 6 bases, J lost 5 bases, and 13 bases lay in between. Germline loops: CDR1 MNHEY, CDR2 SVGAGI. The CDR3 spans 14 residues.

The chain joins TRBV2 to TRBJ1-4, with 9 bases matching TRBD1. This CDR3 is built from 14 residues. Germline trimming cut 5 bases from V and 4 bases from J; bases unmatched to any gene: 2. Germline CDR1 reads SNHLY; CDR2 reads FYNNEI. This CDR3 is CASSYRGLNEKLFF. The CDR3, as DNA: TGTGCCAGCAGTTACAGGGGGCTTAATGAAAAACTGTTTTTT.